At least ten counts were recorded for the clone carrying this T cell receptor beta chain. The record originates from a study of T cells in Graves' hyperthyroidism and ophthalmopathy. The CDR3 extends over 13 amino acids. Per germline, CDR1 SQVTM and CDR2 ANQGSEA. V lost 8 bases and J 7 bases, leaving 18 bases between the germline ends. TCR beta CDR3 regions were amplified from RNA. Researchers ran a first-round RT-PCR on the TCR CDR3 using the HTBI primer set. TCRdb processed the multiplex PCR reads anew with MiXCR; each CDR3 protein has one entry. The data hold around 350,000 distinct CDR3 sequences, with less than 20% observed a single time.

The sequence was collected from a woman between 18 and 29 years old with Graves' hyperthyroidism that later progressed to Graves' ophthalmopathy. Sequenced material: blood. This rearrangement joins TRBV29-1 to TRBJ2-1, with D maybe TRBD2 (6 bases). This CDR3 reads CSTRDPGGNEQFF. The DNA of the CDR3 is TGCAGCACCAGGGACCCCGGAGGGAATGAGCAGTTCTTC.